The source of this TCR beta chain is a study of control samples from healthy donors and cancer patients (dated by TCRdb to about 2020). The method was the immunoSEQ multiplex PCR assay. The source is immuneACCESS, and TCRdb retained only in-frame sequences with V and J called. Part of the clones is not carried over; for the studies checked, unresolved V genes explain less than half of this, and the remainder is unexplained. The sample records about 150,000 clones, around 96% of which are singletons. 5.7% of the sample rests with the top ten. Concerning this clone: Its antigen is still unknown. Base quality data are lacking; no much larger clone is found one base away.

Sequencing was carried out using blood. This receptor was taken from a man in his forties in good health.

The sequenced DNA: TGTGCCAGCAGCTGGGGTAAGGGGACTGAAGCTTTCTTT. This gives the protein CASSWGKGTEAFF. This receptor chain uses TRBV28 and TRBJ1-1; TRBD1 is a weak D gene call, 5 bases matching. CDR1 MDHEN and CDR2 SYDVKM are derived from the germline V gene. From the cysteine through the phenylalanine, the CDR3 covers 13 amino acids. Left in the record is the CDR3 DNA by itself, 39 bases read in frame from the first base. Cut back by 6 bases and 5 bases, the V and J ends lie 13 bases apart.